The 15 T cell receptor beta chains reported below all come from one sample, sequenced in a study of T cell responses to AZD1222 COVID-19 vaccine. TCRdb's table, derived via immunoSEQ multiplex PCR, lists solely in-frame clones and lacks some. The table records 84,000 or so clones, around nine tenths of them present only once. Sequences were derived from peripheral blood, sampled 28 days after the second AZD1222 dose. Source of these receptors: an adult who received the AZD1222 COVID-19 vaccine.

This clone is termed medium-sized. The CDR3 spells CASTQGDVNEQFF. The DNA for the CDR3 is TGTGCCAGCACCCAAGGGGACGTCAATGAGCAGTTCTTC. This chain uses TRBV6-4 with TRBJ2-1; D may be TRBD1 or TRBD2 (5 bases each). Germline assignment: CDR1 MRHNA and CDR2 SNTAGT. This CDR3 has 13 amino acids. The V and J ends lost 7 bases and 6 bases respectively, with 13 bases between them.

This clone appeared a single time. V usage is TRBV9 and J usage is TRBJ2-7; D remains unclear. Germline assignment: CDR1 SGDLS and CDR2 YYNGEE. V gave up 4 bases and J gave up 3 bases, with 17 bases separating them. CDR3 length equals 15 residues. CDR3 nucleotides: TGTGCCAGCAGCCCCGATCCAGGACGATTCTACGAGCAGTACTTC. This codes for CASSPDPGRFYEQYF.

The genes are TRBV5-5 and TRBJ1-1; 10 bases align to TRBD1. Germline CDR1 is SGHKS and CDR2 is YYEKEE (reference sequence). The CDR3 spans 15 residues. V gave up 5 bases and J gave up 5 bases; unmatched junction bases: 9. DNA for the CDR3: TGTGCCAGCAGGCGGACCGGGACAGGGGTTACTGAAGCTTTCTTT. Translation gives CASRRTGTGVTEAFF.

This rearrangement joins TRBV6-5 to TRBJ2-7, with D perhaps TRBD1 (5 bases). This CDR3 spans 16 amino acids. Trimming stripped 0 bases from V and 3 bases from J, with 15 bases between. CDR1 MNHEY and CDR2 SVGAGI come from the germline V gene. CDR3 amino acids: CASSYSLGQPNYEQYF. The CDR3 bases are TGTGCCAGCAGTTACTCCTTGGGGCAGCCCAACTACGAGCAGTACTTC.

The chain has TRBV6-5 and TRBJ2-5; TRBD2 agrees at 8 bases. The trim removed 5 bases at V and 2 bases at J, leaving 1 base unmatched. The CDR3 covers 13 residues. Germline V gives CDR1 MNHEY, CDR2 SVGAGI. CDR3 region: CASSTSGQETQYF. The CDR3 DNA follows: TGTGCCAGCAGTACTAGCGGACAAGAGACCCAGTACTTC.

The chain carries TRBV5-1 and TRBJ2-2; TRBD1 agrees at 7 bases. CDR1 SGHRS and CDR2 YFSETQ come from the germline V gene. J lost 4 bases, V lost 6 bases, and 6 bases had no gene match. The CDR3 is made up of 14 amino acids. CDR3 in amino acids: CASMNRDSTGELFF. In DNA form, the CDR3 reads TGCGCCAGCATGAACCGGGACAGCACCGGGGAGCTGTTTTTT. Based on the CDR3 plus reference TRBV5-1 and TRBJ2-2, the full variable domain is KAGVTQTPRYLIKTRGQQVTLSCSPISGHRSVSWYQQTPGQGLQFLFEYFSETQRNKGNFPGRFSGRQFSNSRSEMNVSTLELGDSALYLCASMNRDSTGELFFGEGSRLTVL.

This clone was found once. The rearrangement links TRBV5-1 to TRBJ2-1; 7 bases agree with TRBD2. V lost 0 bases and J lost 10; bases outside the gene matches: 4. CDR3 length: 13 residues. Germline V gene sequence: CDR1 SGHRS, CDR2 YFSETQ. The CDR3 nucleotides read TGCGCCAGCAGCTTGGAGCGGGGCAGGGAGCAGTTCTTC. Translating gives CASSLERGREQFF.

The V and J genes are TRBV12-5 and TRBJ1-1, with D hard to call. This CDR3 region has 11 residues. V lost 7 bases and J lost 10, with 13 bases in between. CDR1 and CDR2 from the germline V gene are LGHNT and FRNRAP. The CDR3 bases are TGTGCTAGTGCCTTGAATGGAGGAGCTTTCTTT. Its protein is CASALNGGAFF.

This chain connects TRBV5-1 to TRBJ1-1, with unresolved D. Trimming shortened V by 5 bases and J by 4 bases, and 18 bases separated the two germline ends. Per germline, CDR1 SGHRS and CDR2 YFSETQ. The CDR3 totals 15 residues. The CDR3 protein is CASRLQFDVSTEAFF. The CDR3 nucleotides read TGCGCCAGCAGGCTTCAATTCGACGTTAGCACTGAAGCTTTCTTT.

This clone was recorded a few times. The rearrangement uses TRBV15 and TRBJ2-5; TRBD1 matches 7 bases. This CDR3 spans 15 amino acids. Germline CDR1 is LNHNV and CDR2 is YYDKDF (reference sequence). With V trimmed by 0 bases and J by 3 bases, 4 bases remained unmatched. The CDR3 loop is CATSRDRTGEETQYF. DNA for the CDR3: TGTGCCACCAGCAGAGATCGCACAGGGGAAGAGACCCAGTACTTC.

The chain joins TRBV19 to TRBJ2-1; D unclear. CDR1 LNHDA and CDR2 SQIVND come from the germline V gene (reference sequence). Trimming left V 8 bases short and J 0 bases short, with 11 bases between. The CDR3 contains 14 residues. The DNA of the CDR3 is TGTGCCAGTGAGGCCTCTAGCTCCTACAATGAGCAGTTCTTC. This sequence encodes CASEASSSYNEQFF.

CDR3 nucleotides: TGCGCCAGCAGCCTTGGACAGGGAAGTAATTTCGATGAGCAGTTCTTC. Amino acid sequence: CASSLGQGSNFDEQFF. The genes are TRBV5-1 and TRBJ2-1, with 8 bases matching TRBD1. Germline V gene data show CDR1 as SGHRS and CDR2 as YFSETQ. CDR3 length equals 16 residues. Trimming at V came to 4 bases and at J to 8 bases, leaving 14 bases not matched to a gene.

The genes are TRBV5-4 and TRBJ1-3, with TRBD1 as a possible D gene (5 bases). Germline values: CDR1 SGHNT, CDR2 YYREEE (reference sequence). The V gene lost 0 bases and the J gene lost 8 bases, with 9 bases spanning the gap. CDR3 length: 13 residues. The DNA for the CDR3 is TGTGCCAGCAGCTTGGCCGGGGGATACACCATATATTTT. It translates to CASSLAGGYTIYF.

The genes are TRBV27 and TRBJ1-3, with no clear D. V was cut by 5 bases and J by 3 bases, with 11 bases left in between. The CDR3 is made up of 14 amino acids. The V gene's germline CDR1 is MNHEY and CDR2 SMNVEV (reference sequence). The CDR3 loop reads CASSRARIGNTIYF. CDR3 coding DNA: TGTGCCAGCAGTAGGGCGAGGATTGGAAACACCATATATTTT.

The CDR3 protein is CASSIAGPNEKLFF. CDR3 DNA: TGTGCCAGTAGTATAGCTGGACCTAATGAAAAACTGTTTTTT. The chain carries TRBV19 and TRBJ1-4, with D unresolved. Between the trimmed V and J ends, which lost 1 base and 3 bases, there was a span of 6 bases. The germline CDR1 and CDR2 sequences are LNHDA and SQIVND (reference sequence). This CDR3 has 14 amino acids.